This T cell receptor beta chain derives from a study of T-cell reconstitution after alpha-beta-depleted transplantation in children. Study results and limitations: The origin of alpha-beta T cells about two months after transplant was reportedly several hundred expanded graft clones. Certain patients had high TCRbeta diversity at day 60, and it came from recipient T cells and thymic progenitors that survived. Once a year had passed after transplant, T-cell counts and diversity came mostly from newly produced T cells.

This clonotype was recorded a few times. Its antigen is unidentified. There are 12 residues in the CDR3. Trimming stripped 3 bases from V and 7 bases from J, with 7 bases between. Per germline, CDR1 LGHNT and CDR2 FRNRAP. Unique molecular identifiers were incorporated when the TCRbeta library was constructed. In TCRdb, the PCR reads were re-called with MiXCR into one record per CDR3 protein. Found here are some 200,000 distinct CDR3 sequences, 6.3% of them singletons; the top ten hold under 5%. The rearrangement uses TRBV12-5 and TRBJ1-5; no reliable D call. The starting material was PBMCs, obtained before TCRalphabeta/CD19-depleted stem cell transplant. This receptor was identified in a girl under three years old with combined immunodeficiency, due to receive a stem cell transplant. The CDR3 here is CASGFLGQPQHF. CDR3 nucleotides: TGTGCTAGTGGTTTCCTGGGCCAGCCCCAGCATTTT. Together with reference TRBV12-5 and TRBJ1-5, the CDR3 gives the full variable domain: DARVTQTPRHKVTEMGQEVTMRCQPILGHNTVFWYRQTMMQGLELLAYFRNRAPLDDSGMPKDRFSAEMPDATLATLKIQPSEPRDSAVYFCASGFLGQPQHFGDGTRLSIL.